The T cell receptor (beta chain) under discussion was sequenced for a study of a mutant IDH1 vaccine in newly diagnosed glioma. This sample's time point: week 11, during vaccination. Vaccine doses each comprised 300 ug of mutant IDH1 20-mer peptide, with topical imiquimod. Clones were sequenced by immunoSEQ multiplex PCR, and TCRdb holds only the in-frame ones, with some missing. This sample has tens of thousands of clones, with 79% found just once. To note about this clone: Its target is unknown.

Sequencing was performed on PBMCs, taken from a glioma patient whose treatment included an IDH1 peptide vaccine. This TCR was recovered from a man aged 35 to 55 with glioma.

The CDR3 DNA reads as TGCGCCAGCAGTGAGCAGCGGGAGCATGAGACCCAGTACTTC. Encoded protein: CASSEQREHETQYF. V and J are TRBV10-1 and TRBJ2-5, with 8 positions matching TRBD2. Germline CDR1 reads WNHNN; CDR2 reads SYGVQD (reference sequence). This CDR3 spans 14 amino acids. Trimming at V came to 2 bases and at J to 5 bases, leaving 4 bases not matched to a gene.